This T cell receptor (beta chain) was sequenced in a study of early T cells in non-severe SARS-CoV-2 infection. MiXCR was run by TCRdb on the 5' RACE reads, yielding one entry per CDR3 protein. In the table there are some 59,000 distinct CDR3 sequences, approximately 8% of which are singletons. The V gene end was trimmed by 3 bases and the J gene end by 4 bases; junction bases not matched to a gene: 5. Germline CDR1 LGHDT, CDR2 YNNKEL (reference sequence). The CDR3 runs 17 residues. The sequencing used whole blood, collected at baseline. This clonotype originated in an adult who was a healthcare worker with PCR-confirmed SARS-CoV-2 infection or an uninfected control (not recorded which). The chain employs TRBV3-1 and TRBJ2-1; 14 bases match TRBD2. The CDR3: CASSHLRTSGGYNEQFF. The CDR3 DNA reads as TGTGCCAGCAGCCACCTTAGGACTAGCGGGGGGTACAATGAGCAGTTCTTC.